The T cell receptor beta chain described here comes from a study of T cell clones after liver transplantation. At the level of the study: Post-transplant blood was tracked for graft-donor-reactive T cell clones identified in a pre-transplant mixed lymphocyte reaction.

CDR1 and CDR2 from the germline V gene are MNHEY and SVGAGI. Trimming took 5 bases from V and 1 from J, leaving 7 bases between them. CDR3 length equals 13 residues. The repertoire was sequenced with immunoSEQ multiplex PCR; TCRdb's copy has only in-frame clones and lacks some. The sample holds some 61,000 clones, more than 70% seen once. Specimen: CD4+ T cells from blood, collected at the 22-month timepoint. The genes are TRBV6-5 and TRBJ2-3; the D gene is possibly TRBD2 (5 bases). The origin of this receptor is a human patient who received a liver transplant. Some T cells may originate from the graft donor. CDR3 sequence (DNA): TGTGCCAGCAGTGGGCGGGGCACAGATACGCAGTATTTT. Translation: CASSGRGTDTQYF.